This TCR beta chain is drawn from a study of spatial heterogeneity in lung cancer. In the study overall: Matched bulk RNA-seq provided a T cell module score, and TCR transcript counts in tumor regions correlated strongly with it. Each distinct TCR and UMI combination averaged more than ten appearances in raw reads.

Described time point: sample taken at primary tumor resection. No cell sorting; template was whole RNA from tumor, lung tissue or PBMC. The V and J ends lost 4 bases and 6 bases, in that order; junction bases with no gene match: 9. CDR1 SGHNT and CDR2 YYREEE come from the germline V gene (reference sequence). The CDR3 consists of 14 residues. This clonotype counts as medium-sized. Its target is unknown. TCRdb re-analysed the 5' RACE reads in MiXCR, keeping a single row per CDR3 protein. The sample holds 10,000 or so distinct CDR3 sequences, around 10% seen once. Points from the study as a whole: Tumors with more nonsynonymous mutations had more expanded intratumoral alpha and beta TCRs. Ubiquitous and regional nonsynonymous mutations were tracked by counts of ubiquitous and regional expanded TCRs, respectively.

This receptor was taken from a male donor with early-stage non-small cell lung cancer. The sample in question was lung tumor tissue, obtained at surgery. The chain links TRBV5-4 to TRBJ1-2; 7 bases align to TRBD1. CDR3 sequence: CASSLDRAWNGYTF. CDR3 in DNA: TGTGCCAGCAGCCTTGACAGGGCCTGGAATGGCTACACCTTC.